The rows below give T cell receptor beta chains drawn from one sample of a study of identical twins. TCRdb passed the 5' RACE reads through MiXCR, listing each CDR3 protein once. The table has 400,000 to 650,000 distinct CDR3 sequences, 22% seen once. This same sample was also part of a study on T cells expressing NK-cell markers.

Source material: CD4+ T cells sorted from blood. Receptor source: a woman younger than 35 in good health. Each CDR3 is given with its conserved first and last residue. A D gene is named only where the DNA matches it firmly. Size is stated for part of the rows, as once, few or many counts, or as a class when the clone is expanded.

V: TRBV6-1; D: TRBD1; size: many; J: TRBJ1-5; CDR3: CASMTRQGDQPQHF; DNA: TGTGCCAGCATGACCCGACAGGGGGATCAGCCCCAGCATTTT
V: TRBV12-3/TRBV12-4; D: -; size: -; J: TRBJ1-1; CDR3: CASSLFGEGAEAFF; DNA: TGTGCCAGCAGTTTATTTGGGGAGGGCGCTGAAGCTTTCTTT
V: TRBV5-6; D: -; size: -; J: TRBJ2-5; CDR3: CASSFPTGKETQYF; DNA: TGTGCCAGCAGCTTCCCTACAGGGAAAGAGACCCAGTACTTC
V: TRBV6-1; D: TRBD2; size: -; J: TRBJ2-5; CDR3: CASRPAGGQETQYF; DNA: TGTGCCAGCAGGCCAGCGGGAGGACAAGAGACCCAGTACTTC
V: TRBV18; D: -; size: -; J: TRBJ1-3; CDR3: CASSNTGGPGNTIYF; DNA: TGTGCCAGCTCGAATACCGGGGGACCTGGAAACACCATATATTTT
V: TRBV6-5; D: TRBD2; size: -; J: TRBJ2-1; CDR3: CASSYLAGGNNEQFF; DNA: TGTGCCAGCAGTTATCTAGCGGGAGGGAACAATGAGCAGTTCTTC
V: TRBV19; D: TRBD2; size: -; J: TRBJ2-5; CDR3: CASTSGRSETQYF; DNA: TGTGCCAGTACTAGCGGGAGATCAGAGACCCAGTACTTC
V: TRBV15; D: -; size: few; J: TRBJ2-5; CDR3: CATSRAPRETQYF; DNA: TGTGCCACCAGCAGAGCCCCCCGAGAGACCCAGTACTTC
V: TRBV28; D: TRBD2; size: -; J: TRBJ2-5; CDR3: CASRTHSASGGQETQYF; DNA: TGTGCCAGCAGGACTCACTCCGCTAGCGGGGGGCAAGAGACCCAGTACTTC
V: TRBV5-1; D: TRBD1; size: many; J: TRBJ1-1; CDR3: CASSSAGTGNTEAFF; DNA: TGCGCCAGCAGCTCCGCCGGGACAGGGAACACTGAAGCTTTCTTT
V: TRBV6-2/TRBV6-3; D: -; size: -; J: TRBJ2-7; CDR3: CASSYWGLYEQYF; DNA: TGTGCCAGCAGTTACTGGGGTCTCTACGAGCAGTACTTC
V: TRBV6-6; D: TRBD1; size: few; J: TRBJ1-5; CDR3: CASRGQGLQPQHF; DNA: TGTGCCAGCAGAGGACAGGGTCTTCAGCCCCAGCATTTT
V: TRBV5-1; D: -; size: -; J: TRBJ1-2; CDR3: CASSLGYNYGYTF; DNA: TGCGCCAGCAGCTTAGGATACAACTATGGCTACACCTTC
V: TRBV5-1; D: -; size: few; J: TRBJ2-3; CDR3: CASRSDTDTQYF; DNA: TGCGCCAGCAGATCCGACACAGATACGCAGTATTTT
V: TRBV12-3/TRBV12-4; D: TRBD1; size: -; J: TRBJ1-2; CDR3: CASSTDRGRNYGYTF; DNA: TGTGCCAGCAGTACCGACAGGGGGCGCAACTATGGCTACACCTTC
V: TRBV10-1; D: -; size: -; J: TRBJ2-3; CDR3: CASSESHLLTQYF; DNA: TGCGCCAGCAGTGAGTCGCACCTGCTTACGCAGTATTTT
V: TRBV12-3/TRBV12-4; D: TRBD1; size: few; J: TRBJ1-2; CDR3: CASSFRDRPRSYTF; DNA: TGTGCCAGCAGTTTTAGGGACAGGCCGCGAAGCTACACCTTC
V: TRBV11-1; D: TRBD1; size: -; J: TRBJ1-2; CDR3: CASSPRDRGTDSYTF; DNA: TGTGCCAGCAGCCCGCGGGACAGGGGCACGGATAGCTACACCTTC
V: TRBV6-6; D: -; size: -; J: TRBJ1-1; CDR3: CASTFGGGAEAFF; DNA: TGTGCCAGCACCTTTGGGGGGGGGGCTGAAGCTTTCTTT
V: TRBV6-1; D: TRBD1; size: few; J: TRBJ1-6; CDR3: CASRGDRRSPLHF; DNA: TGTGCCAGCAGGGGGGACAGGCGTTCACCCCTCCACTTT
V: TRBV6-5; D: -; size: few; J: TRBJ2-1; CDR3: CASSSPTRVEQFF; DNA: TGTGCCAGCAGTTCCCCTACGAGGGTTGAGCAGTTCTTC
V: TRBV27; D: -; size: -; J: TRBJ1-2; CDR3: CASSLTGSPRGYTF; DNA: TGTGCCAGCAGTTTGACAGGTTCGCCGCGTGGCTACACCTTC
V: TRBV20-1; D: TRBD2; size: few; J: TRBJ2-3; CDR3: CSARVAGGADTQYF; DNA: TGCAGTGCTAGAGTGGCGGGGGGGGCAGATACGCAGTATTTT
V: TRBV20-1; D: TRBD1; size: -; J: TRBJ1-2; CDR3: CSARRDRDYGYTF; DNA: TGCAGTGCTAGACGGGACAGGGACTATGGCTACACCTTC
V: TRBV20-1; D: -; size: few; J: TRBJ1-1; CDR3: CSARPWGSLNTEAFF; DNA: TGCAGTGCTAGACCGTGGGGCAGCTTGAACACTGAAGCTTTCTTT
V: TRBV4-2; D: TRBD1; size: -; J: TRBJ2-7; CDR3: CASSGQGASRLDF; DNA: TGTGCCAGCAGTGGACAGGGGGCCTCCAGGTTGGACTTC
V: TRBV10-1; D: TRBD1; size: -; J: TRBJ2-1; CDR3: CASSPAGSRDRWNEQFF; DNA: TGCGCCAGCAGCCCCGCAGGGTCCCGGGACAGGTGGAATGAGCAGTTCTTC
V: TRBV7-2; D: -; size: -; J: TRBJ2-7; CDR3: CASSNTLGSTNYEQYF; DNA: TGTGCCAGCAGCAATACGCTCGGGTCAACCAATTACGAGCAGTACTTC
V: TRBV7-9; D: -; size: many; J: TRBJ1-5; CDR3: CASSPDTSNQPQHF; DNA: TGTGCCAGCAGCCCCGACACTAGCAATCAGCCCCAGCATTTT
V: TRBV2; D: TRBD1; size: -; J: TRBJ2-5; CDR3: CASSLWQGVQETQYF; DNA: TGTGCCAGCAGCCTCTGGCAGGGGGTCCAAGAGACCCAGTACTTC
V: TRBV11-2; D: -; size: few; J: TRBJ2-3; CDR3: CASSLNVGADTQYF; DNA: TGTGCCAGCAGCTTAAATGTCGGGGCAGATACGCAGTATTTT
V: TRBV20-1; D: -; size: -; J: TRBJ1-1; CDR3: CSARRVLDTEAFF; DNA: TGCAGTGCTAGAAGAGTTCTGGACACTGAAGCTTTCTTT
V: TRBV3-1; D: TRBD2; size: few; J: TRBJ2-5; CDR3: CASRESGLGTGTQYF; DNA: TGTGCCAGCAGGGAGAGCGGACTAGGGACGGGGACCCAGTACTTC
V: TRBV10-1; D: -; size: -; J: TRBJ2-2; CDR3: CASSSGQISNTGELFF; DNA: TGCGCCAGCAGCAGTGGACAGATCTCGAACACCGGGGAGCTGTTTTTT
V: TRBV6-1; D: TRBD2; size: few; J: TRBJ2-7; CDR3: CASSKLAGVSYEQYF; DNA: TGTGCCAGCAGTAAACTAGCGGGAGTATCCTACGAGCAGTACTTC
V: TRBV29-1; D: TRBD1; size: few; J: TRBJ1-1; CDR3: CSVAGQENTEAFF; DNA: TGCAGCGTTGCTGGACAGGAGAACACTGAAGCTTTCTTT
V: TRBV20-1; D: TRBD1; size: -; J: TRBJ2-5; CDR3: CSASPRQGRLYF; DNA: TGCAGTGCTAGCCCCAGACAGGGGCGGCTGTACTTC
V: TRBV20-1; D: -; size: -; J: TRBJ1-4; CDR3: CSARRGGGEKLFF; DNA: TGCAGTGCTAGACGGGGCGGGGGCGAAAAACTGTTTTTT
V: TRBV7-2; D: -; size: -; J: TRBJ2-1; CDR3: CASSLGPEPHNEQFF; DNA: TGTGCCAGCAGCTTAGGGCCGGAGCCCCACAATGAGCAGTTCTTC
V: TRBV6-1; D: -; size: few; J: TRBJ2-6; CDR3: CASRKLLWGSGANVLTF; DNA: TGTGCCAGCAGGAAGCTCCTTTGGGGGTCAGGGGCCAACGTCCTGACTTTC
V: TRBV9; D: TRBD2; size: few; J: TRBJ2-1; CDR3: CASTVSGSSYNEQFF; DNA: TGTGCCAGCACCGTTAGCGGGAGCTCCTACAATGAGCAGTTCTTC
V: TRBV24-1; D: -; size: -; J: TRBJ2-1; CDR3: CATSDGVEQFF; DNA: TGTGCCACCAGTGATGGGGTTGAGCAGTTCTTC
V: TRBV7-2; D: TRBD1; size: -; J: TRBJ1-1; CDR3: CASSLAGTDTEAFF; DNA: TGTGCCAGCAGCTTAGCGGGGACAGACACTGAAGCTTTCTTT
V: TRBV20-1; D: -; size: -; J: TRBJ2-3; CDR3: CSARDLKSDTQYF; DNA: TGCAGTGCTCGAGACCTTAAGTCAGATACGCAGTATTTT
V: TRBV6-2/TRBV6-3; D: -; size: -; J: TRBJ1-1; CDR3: CASNSRNRAKNTEAFF; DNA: TGTGCCAGCAACTCGCGAAACAGGGCCAAGAACACTGAAGCTTTCTTT
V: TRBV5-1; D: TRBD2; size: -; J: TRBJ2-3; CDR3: CASSLMGSGRARDTQYF; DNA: TGCGCCAGCAGCTTGATGGGCAGCGGGAGGGCCAGGGATACGCAGTATTTT
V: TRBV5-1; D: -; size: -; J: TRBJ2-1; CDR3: CASSLRGSYEQFF; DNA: TGCGCCAGCAGCTTGCGAGGATCTTATGAGCAGTTCTTC
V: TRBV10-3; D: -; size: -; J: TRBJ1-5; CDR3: CAISETVGQFNQPQHF; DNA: TGTGCCATCAGTGAGACGGTCGGTCAGTTTAATCAGCCCCAGCATTTT
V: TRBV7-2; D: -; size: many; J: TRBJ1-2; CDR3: CASSLEAGANYGYTF; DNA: TGTGCCAGCAGCTTAGAAGCAGGCGCTAACTATGGCTACACCTTC
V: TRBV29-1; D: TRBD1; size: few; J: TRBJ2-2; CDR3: CSGKRQGVTGELFF; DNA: TGCAGCGGGAAAAGACAGGGAGTCACCGGGGAGCTGTTTTTT
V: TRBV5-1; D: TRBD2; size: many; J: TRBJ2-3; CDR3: CASTERGNTDTQYF; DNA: TGCGCCAGCACTGAGCGGGGGAACACAGATACGCAGTATTTT
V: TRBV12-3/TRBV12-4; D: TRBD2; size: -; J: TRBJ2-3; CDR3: CASSPHPGTSGSTDTQYF; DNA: TGTGCCAGCAGTCCCCACCCAGGGACTAGCGGTAGCACAGATACGCAGTATTTT
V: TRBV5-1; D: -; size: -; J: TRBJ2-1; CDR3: CASSLGSIWEQFF; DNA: TGCGCCAGCAGCTTGGGATCAATTTGGGAGCAGTTCTTC
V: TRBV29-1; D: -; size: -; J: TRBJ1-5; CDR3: CSVLEGTRGQPQHF; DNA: TGCAGCGTTCTCGAGGGGACGAGGGGTCAGCCCCAGCATTTT